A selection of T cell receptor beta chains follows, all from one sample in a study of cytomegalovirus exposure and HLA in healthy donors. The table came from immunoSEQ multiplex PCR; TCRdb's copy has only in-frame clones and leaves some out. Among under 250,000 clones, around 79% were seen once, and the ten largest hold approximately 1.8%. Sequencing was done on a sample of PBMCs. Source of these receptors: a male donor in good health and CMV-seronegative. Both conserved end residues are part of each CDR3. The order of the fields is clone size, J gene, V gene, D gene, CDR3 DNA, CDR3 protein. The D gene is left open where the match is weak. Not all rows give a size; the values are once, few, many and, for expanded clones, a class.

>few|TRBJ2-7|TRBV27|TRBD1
TGTGCCAGCAGTTTAATAGGAGGACAGGGAGCCTACGAGCAGTACTTC
CASSLIGGQGAYEQYF
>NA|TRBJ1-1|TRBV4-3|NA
TGCGCCAGCAGCCCGGGGACAATCAGTTTCGCTGAAGCTTTCTTT
CASSPGTISFAEAFF
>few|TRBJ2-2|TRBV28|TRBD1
TGTGCCAGCGGCACAGGGGGTGTGGATTTATTCGGCACCGGGGAGCTGTTTTTT
CASGTGGVDLFGTGELFF
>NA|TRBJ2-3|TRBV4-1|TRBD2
TGCGCCAGCAGCCAGACGGGACTAGAATACACAGATACGCAGTATTTT
CASSQTGLEYTDTQYF
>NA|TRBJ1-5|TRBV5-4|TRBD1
TGTGCCAGCAGCTGTGACAGGGGGCCAGGGGGCAGCAATCAGCCCCAGCATTTT
CASSCDRGPGGSNQPQHF
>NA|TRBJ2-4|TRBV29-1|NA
TGCAGCGTTACTACAGGGTTCCCTATCGACATTCAGTACTTC
CSVTTGFPIDIQYF
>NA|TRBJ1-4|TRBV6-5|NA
TGTGCCAGCAGTCAAGGGGGATTCGGTGAAAAACTGTTTTTT
CASSQGGFGEKLFF
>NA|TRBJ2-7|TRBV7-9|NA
TGTGCCAGCAGCTTAGCACTACCCTACGAGCAGTACTTC
CASSLALPYEQYF
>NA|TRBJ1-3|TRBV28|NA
TGTGCCAGCAGTTCCCAACGGGGGGCTGGAAACACCATATATTTT
CASSSQRGAGNTIYF
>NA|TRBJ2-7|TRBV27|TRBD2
TGTGCCAGCAGTTTCGGGACTAGCGTAAAGGGCTACGAGCAGTACTTC
CASSFGTSVKGYEQYF
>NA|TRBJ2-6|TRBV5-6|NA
TGTGCCAGCAGCTTGGCGGCAGGGAAAAGCAGGCGGGCCAACGTCCTGACTTTC
CASSLAAGKSRRANVLTF
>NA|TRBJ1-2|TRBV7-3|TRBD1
TGTGCCAGCAGCGAAACAGGGGTGCGTGGCTACACCTTC
CASSETGVRGYTF
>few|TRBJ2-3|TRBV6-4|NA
TGTGCCAGCAGTGAGACCGGAGAAAAAGATACGCAGTATTTT
CASSETGEKDTQYF
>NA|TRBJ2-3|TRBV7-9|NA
TGTGCCAGCAGCTTAAGCAGATCAGTGGGAGTAACGCAGTATTTT
CASSLSRSVGVTQYF
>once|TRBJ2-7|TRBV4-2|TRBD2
TGTGCCAGCAGCCAAGAGTCACTAGCGGGGAGGAGTCCCTACGAGCAGTACTTC
CASSQESLAGRSPYEQYF
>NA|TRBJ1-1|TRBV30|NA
TGTGCCTGGAGTGGGACAGATCGATCTTGGCACAGTACCGAAGCTTTCTTT
CAWSGTDRSWHSTEAFF
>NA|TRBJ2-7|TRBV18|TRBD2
TGTGCCAGCTCACCCACGGGACTACTCTACGAGCAGTACTTC
CASSPTGLLYEQYF
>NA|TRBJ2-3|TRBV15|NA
TGTGCCACCCGGGGGGCCGGGATCACAGATACGCAGTATTTT
CATRGAGITDTQYF
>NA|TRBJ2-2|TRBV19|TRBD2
TGTGCCAGCGGAAGGGGGGGCGGGAGGACCGGGGAGCTGTTTTTT
CASGRGGGRTGELFF
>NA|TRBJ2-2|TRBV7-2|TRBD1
TGTGCCAGCAGCTTAAATATTAGGGGGACAGTGAGCACCGGGGAGCTGTTTTTT
CASSLNIRGTVSTGELFF
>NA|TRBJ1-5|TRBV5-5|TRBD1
TGTGCCAGCAGCAACGGACAGGGCCATCAGCCCCAGCATTTT
CASSNGQGHQPQHF
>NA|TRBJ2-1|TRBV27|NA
TGTGCCAGCAGTTTGGGGCCAGGGGCATACAATGAGCAGTTCTTC
CASSLGPGAYNEQFF
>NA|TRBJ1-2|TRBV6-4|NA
TGTGCCAGCAGTGACTCGCCAGGTTCCTATGGCTACACCTTC
CASSDSPGSYGYTF
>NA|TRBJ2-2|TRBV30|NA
TGTGCCTTCTTGAGGGGCCCCCTCAGGGGAACCGGGGAGCTGTTTTTT
CAFLRGPLRGTGELFF
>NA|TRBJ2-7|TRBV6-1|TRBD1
TGTGCCAGCAGTGAAGGGGGGACAGCTACCTACGAGCAGTACTTC
CASSEGGTATYEQYF
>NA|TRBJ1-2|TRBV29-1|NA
TGCAGCGTCGGGGAGGTCGCGGGAGATGGCTACACCTTC
CSVGEVAGDGYTF
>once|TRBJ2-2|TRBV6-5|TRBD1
TGTGCCAGCAGTTACGGAGGGACAGGGTTCGGGGAGCTGTTTTTT
CASSYGGTGFGELFF
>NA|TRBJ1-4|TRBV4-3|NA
TGCGCCAGCAGCCAAGATGCAGGGAAGGAAGAAAAACTGTTTTTT
CASSQDAGKEEKLFF
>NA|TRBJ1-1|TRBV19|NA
TGTGCCAGTAGTCCCGCCGACAGGCTCACTGAAGCTTTCTTT
CASSPADRLTEAFF
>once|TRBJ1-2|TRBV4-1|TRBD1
TGCGCCAGCAGCCTTTGGTGGCAGGGGGATGGCTACACCTTC
CASSLWWQGDGYTF
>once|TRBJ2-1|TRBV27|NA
TGTGCCAGCAGTTTCCGAGGATCGCCCTACAATGAGCAGTTCTTC
CASSFRGSPYNEQFF
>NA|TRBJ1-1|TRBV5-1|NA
TGCGCCAGCACCCCGGAGAGAGACACTGAAGCTTTCTTT
CASTPERDTEAFF
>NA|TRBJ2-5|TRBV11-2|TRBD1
TGTGCCAGCAGTCCAAACAGGGGGAAAGAGACCCAGTACTTC
CASSPNRGKETQYF
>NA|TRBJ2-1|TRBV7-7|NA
TGTGCCAGCAGCTCAGGGGTTAACAATGAGCAGTTCTTC
CASSSGVNNEQFF
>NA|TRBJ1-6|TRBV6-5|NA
TGTGCCAGCAGCGCCCCCGGTCCTTCTGGAGCCCTCCACTTT
CASSAPGPSGALHF
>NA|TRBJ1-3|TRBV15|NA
TGTGCCGCCTACAGTAGCTCTGGAAACACCATATATTTT
CAAYSSSGNTIYF
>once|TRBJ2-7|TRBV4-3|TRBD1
TGCGCCAGCAGCCAGGCCGGGACAGGGCCCTACGAGCAGTACTTC
CASSQAGTGPYEQYF
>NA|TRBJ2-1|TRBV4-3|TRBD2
TGCGCCAGCAGCCAAGATTCCACAGCGGGAGAGCAGTTCTTC
CASSQDSTAGEQFF
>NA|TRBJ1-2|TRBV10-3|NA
TGTGCCATCAGTGGGAGGGCAGGAGTCTCCTATGGCTACACCTTC
CAISGRAGVSYGYTF
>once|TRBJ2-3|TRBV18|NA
TGTGCCAGCTCACGAAGCCCACAGGGAACCACAGATACGCAGTATTTT
CASSRSPQGTTDTQYF
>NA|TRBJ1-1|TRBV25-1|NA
TGTGCCAGCAGTGAACCAGGGGTAGCTGAAGCTTTCTTT
CASSEPGVAEAFF
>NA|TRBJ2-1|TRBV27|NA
TGTGCCAGCAGTTTATCGAACGGTTACAATGAGCAGTTCTTC
CASSLSNGYNEQFF
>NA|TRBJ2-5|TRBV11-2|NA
TGTGCCAGCAGCTTAGTGTTAGGGGCTGGCCAAGAGACCCAGTACTTC
CASSLVLGAGQETQYF
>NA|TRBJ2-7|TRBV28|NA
TGTGCCAGCGGTCAGAGGGCGTGGCACGAGCAGTACTTC
CASGQRAWHEQYF
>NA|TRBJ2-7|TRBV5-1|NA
TGCGCCAGCAACGGAGGGACCTTGGACGAGCAGTACTTC
CASNGGTLDEQYF
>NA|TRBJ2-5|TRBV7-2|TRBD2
TGTGCCAGCAGCTTAGAGGCGGGGGGCTGGGAGACCCAGTACTTC
CASSLEAGGWETQYF
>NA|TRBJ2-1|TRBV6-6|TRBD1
TGTGCCAGCAGTTACAAGGACAGGGGGCGCTACAATGAGCAGTTCTTC
CASSYKDRGRYNEQFF
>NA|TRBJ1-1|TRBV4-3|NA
TGCGCCAGCAGCCGAACTTTACAGGGAACTCCCTGCTTT
CASSRTLQGTPCF
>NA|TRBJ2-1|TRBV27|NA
TGTGCCAGCAGCCGGTTACCCTCCACTAGCCCAGCTTACAATGAGCAGTTCTTC
CASSRLPSTSPAYNEQFF
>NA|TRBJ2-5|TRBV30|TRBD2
TGTGCCTGGTCCGGGACTAGAACAGAGACCCAGTACTTC
CAWSGTRTETQYF
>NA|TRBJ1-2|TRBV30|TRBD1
TGTGCCTGGGACAGGGATCGGGACTATGGCTACACCTTC
CAWDRDRDYGYTF
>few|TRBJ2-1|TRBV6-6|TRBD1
TGTGCCAGCAGTCAGGACAGGTCCTACAATGAGCAGTTCTTC
CASSQDRSYNEQFF
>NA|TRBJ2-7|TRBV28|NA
TGTGCCAGCAGTTTTACGGGATTGGTTGTGGGACTCGGGGAGCAGTACTTC
CASSFTGLVVGLGEQYF
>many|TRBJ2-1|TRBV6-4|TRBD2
TGTGCCAGCAGTGACTCTAGCGGGGGGGCCAATGAGCAGTTCTTC
CASSDSSGGANEQFF
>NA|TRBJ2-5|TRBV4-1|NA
TGCGCCAGCAGCCAAGATATTGGGGCTAACCAAGAGACCCAGTACTTC
CASSQDIGANQETQYF
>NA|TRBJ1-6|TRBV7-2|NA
TGTGCCAGCAGCTTTAAGGGGAGGGCCTATAATTCACCCCTCCACTTT
CASSFKGRAYNSPLHF
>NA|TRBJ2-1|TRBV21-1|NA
TGTGCCAGCAGCAAAAGGGTTTGTGGGACTTCATACAATGAGCAGTTCTTC
CASSKRVCGTSYNEQFF
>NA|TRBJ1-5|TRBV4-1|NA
TGCGCCAGCAGCCAAGATGGGGGCCAGAACCATAATCAGCCCCAGCATTTT
CASSQDGGQNHNQPQHF
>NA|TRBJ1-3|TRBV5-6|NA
TGTGCCAGCAGCTTCACCCACGGGGGAAACACCATATATTTT
CASSFTHGGNTIYF
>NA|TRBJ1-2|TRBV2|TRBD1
TGTGCCGAGGCCGGGACAGGGAATCGTGGCTACACCTTC
CAEAGTGNRGYTF